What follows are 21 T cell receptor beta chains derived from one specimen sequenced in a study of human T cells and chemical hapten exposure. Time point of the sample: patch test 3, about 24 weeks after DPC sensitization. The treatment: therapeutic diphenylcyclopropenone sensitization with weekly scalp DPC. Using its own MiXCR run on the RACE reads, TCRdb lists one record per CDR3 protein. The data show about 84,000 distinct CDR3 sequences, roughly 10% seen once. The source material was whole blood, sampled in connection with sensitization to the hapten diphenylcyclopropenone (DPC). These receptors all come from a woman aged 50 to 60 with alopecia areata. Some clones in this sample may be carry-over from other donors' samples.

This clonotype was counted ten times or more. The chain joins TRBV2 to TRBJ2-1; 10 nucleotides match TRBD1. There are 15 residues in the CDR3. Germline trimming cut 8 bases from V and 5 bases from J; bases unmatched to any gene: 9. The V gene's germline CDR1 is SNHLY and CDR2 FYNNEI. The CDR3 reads CASRSSTGGHNEQFF. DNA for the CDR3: TGTGCCAGCCGTTCATCGACAGGGGGCCACAATGAGCAGTTCTTC.

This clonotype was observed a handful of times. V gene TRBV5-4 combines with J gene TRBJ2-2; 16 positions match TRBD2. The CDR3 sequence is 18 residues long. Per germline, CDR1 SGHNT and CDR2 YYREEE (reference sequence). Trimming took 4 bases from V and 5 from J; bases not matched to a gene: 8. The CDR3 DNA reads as TGTGCCAGCAGCAGGGGACTAGCGGGAGGGCCGGATACCGGGGAGCTGTTTTTT. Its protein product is CASSRGLAGGPDTGELFF.

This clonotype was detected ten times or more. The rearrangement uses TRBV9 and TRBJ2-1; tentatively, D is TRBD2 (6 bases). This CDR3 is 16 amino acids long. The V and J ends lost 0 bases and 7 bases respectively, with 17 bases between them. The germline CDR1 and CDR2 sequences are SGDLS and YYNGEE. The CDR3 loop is CASSVDPGVWGNEQFF. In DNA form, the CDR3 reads TGTGCCAGCAGCGTAGATCCGGGAGTATGGGGAAATGAGCAGTTCTTC.

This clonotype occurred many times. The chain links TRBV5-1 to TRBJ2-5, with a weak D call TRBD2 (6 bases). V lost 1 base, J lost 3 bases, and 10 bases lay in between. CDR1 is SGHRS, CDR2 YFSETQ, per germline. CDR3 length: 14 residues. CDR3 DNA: TGCGCCAGCAGCTTGATGATAGCGGAAGAGACCCAGTACTTC. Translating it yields CASSLMIAEETQYF. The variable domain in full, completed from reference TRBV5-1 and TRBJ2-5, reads KAGVTQTPRYLIKTRGQQVTLSCSPISGHRSVSWYQQTPGQGLQFLFEYFSETQRNKGNFPGRFSGRQFSNSRSEMNVSTLELGDSALYLCASSLMIAEETQYFGPGTRLLVL.

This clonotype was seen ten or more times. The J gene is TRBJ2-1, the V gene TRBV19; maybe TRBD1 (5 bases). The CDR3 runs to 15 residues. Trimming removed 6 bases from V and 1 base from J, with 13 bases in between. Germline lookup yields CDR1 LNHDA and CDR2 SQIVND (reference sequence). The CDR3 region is CASSPDSWSYNEQFF. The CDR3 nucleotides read TGTGCCAGTAGCCCTGACAGTTGGTCCTACAATGAGCAGTTCTTC.

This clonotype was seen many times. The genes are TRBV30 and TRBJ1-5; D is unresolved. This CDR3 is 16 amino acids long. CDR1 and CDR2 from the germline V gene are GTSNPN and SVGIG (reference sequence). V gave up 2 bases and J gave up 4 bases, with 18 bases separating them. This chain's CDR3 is CAWSTTGLAPNQPQHF. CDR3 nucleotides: TGTGCCTGGAGTACCACTGGGTTGGCCCCGAATCAGCCCCAGCATTTT.

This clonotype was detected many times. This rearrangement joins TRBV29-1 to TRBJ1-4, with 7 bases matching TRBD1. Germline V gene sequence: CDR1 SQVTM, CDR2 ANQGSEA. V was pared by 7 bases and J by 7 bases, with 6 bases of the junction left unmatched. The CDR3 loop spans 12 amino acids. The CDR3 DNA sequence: TGCAGCGCCGGCCGGGACAGTGAAAAACTGTTTTTT. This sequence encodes CSAGRDSEKLFF.

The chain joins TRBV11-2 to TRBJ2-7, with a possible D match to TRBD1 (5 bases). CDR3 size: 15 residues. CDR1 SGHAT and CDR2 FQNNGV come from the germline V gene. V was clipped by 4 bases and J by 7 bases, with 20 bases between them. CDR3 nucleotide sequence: TGTGCCAGCAGCTCCCGACAGCCTTGGGAAGGGGAGCAGTACTTC. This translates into CASSSRQPWEGEQYF.

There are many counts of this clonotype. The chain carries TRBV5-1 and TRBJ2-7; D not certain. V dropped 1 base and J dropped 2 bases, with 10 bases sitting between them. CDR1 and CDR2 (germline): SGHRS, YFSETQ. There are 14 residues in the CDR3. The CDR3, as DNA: TGCGCCAGCAGCTTGACGGCGGCGCCCTACGAGCAGTACTTC. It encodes CASSLTAAPYEQYF. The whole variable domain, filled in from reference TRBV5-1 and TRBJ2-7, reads KAGVTQTPRYLIKTRGQQVTLSCSPISGHRSVSWYQQTPGQGLQFLFEYFSETQRNKGNFPGRFSGRQFSNSRSEMNVSTLELGDSALYLCASSLTAAPYEQYFGPGTRLTVT.

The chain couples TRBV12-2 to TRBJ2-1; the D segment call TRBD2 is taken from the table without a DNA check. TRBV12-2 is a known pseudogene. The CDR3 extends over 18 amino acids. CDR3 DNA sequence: TGTGCAAGTCGCTTAGAAGAATACGGGACTAGCGAGAACAATGAGCAGTTCTTC. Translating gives CASRLEEYGTSENNEQFF.

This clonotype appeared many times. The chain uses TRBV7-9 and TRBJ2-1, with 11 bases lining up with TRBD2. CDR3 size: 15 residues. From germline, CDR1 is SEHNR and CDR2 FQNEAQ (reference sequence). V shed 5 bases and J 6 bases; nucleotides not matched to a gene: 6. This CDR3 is CASSTTSGTGNEQFF. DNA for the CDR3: TGTGCCAGCAGCACGACTAGCGGGACGGGCAATGAGCAGTTCTTC.

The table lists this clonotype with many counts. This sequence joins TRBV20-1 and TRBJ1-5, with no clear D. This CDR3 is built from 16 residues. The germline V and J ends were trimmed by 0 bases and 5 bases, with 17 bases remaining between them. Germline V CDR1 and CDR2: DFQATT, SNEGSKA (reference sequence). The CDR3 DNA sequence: TGCAGTGCTAGAGATCAGGAGGTGGGTCAGTATCAGCCCCAGCATTTT. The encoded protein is CSARDQEVGQYQPQHF.

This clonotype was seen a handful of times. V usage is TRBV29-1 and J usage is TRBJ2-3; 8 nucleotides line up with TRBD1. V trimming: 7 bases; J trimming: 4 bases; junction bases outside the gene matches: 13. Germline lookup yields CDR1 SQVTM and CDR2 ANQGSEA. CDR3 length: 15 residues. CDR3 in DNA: TGCAGCGGTGGGGGTGGACAGGGACCATCAGATACGCAGTATTTT. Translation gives CSGGGGQGPSDTQYF.

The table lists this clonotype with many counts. This chain's CDR3 is CASSALGQGAGEQYF. CDR3 bases: TGTGCCAGCAGTGCCCTCGGACAGGGGGCGGGTGAGCAGTACTTC. The chain recombines TRBV25-1 with TRBJ2-7; 11 bases are shared with TRBD1. The CDR3 covers 15 residues. Germline lookup yields CDR1 MGHDK and CDR2 SYGVNS. V shed 4 bases and J 7 bases; nucleotides not matched to a gene: 9.

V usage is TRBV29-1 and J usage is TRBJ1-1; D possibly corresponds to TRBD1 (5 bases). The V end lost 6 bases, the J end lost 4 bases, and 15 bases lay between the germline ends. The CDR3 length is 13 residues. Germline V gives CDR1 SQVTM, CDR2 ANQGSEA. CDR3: CSVNSIGGTEAFF. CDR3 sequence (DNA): TGCAGCGTAAACAGCATCGGGGGCACTGAAGCTTTCTTT.

The CDR3 nucleotides read TGTGCCAGCAGGAGGGATTCTAGCGGGACCAATGAGCAGTTCTTC. Translating it yields CASRRDSSGTNEQFF. The chain combines TRBV6-6 with TRBJ2-1, with TRBD2 matching over 9 bases. Germline CDR1 MNHNY, CDR2 SVGAGI (reference sequence). The CDR3 sequence is 15 residues long. V shed 6 bases, J shed 6 bases, and the junction held 9 bases outside the gene matches.

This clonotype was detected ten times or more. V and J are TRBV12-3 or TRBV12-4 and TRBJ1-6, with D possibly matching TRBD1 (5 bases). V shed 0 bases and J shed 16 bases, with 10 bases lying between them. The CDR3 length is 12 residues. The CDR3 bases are TGTGCCAGCAGTTTAGCGGGACGTAAACTCCACTTT. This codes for CASSLAGRKLHF.

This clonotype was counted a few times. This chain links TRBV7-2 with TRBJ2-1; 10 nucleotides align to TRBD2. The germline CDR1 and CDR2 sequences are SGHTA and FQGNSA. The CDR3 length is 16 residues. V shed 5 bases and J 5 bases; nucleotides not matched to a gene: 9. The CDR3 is CASSPPGLASHNEQFF. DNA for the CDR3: TGTGCCAGCAGCCCACCGGGACTAGCGTCCCACAATGAGCAGTTCTTC.

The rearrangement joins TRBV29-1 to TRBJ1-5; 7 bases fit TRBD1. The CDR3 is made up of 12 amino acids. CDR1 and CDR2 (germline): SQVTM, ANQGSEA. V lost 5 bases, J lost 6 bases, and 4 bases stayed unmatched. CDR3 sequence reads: CSVLTGSQPQHF. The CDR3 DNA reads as TGCAGCGTTCTGACAGGGTCTCAGCCCCAGCATTTT.

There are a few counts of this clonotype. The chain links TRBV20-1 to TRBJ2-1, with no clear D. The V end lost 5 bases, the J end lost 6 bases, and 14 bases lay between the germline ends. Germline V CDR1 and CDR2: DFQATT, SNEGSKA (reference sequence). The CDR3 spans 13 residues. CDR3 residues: CSALRPDSNEQFF. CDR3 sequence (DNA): TGCAGTGCTCTCCGGCCAGACTCCAATGAGCAGTTCTTC.

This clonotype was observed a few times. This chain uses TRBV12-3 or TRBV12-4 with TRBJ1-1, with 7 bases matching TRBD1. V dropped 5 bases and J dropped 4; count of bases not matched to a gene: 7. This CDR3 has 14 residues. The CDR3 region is CASSDRTGSTEAFF. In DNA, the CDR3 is TGTGCCAGCAGTGACCGGACAGGAAGCACTGAAGCTTTCTTT.